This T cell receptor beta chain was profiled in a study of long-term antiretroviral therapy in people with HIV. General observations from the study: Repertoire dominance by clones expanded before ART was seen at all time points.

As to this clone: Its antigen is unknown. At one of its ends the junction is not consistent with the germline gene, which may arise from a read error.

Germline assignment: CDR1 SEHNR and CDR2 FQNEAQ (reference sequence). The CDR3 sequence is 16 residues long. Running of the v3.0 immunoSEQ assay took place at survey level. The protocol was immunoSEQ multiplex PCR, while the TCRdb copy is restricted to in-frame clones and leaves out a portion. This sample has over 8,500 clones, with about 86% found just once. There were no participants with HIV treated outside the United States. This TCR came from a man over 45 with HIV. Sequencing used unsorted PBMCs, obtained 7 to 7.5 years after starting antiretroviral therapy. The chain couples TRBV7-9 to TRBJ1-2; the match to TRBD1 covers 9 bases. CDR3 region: CASILGDRDSLYGYTF. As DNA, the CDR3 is TGTGCCAGCATCTTAGGGGACAGGGATTCTCTTTATGGCTACACCTTC.